This paragraph reports one T cell receptor beta chain. V gave up 1 base and J gave up 7 bases; unmatched junction bases: 11. The V gene's germline CDR1 is GTSNPN and CDR2 SVGIG (reference sequence). The length of the CDR3 is 15 residues. The data belong to a study of blood T cell repertoires in COVID-19. About the study: The study drew acute and convalescent COVID-19 samples from the United States, Italy and Spain.

Authors' processing steps: Estimation of nucleated cell counts relied on the amplification of reference gene primers. The table came from immunoSEQ multiplex PCR; TCRdb's copy has only in-frame clones and leaves some out. The V and J calls and clone size are taken from that table; D and trimming were inferred from the DNA. The data hold 290,000 or so clones, with 90% observed a single time. Source material: PBMCs or T cells enriched from blood (not recorded which). This TCR came from a woman in her 30s who had recovered from COVID-19. This chain uses TRBV30 with TRBJ1-2; 8 bases align to TRBD1. The CDR3 loop is CAWSGARTGNRGYTF. The DNA of the CDR3 is TGTGCCTGGAGTGGAGCCCGGACAGGGAATCGTGGCTACACCTTC.